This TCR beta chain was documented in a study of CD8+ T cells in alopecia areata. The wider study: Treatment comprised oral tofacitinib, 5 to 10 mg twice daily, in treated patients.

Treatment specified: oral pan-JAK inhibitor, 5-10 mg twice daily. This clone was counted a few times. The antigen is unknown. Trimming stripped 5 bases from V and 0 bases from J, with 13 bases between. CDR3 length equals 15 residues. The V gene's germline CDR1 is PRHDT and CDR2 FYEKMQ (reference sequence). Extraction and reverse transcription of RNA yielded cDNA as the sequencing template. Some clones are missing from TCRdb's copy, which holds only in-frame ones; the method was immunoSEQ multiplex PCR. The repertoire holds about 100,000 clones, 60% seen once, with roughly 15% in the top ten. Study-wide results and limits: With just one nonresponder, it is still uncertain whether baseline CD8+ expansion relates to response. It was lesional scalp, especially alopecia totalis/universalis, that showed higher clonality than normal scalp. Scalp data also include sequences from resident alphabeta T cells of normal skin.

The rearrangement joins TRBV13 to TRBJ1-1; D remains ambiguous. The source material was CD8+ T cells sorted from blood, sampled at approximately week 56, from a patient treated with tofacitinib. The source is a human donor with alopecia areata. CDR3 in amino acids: CASSLNTEMNTEAFF. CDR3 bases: TGTGCCAGCAGCCTTAATACGGAAATGAACACTGAAGCTTTCTTT.